These T cell receptor beta chains were read from a single sample in a study of T-cell memory formation after mild COVID-19. TCRdb used MiXCR to reprocess the 5' RACE reads, holding one entry per CDR3 protein. The sample shows about 350,000 distinct CDR3 sequences, under 30% of them seen only once. The sample comprised PBMCs or a T cell subset sorted from them (not recorded which). These receptors came from an adult woman who had mild COVID-19 (a few samples of this study predate the infection). Cell type and time point are not known. The CDR3 runs from the conserved cysteine through the conserved F or W. The D gene is left open where the match is weak. Not all rows give a size; the values are once, few, many and, for expanded clones, a class.

>.|TRBV5-1|TRBJ2-1|.
CASSLAPASHEQFF
TGCGCCAGCAGCTTGGCGCCGGCGAGCCATGAGCAGTTCTTC
>few|TRBV27|TRBJ2-2|TRBD1
CASSHPRDRGYTGELFF
TGTGCCAGCAGTCACCCCCGGGACAGGGGTTATACCGGGGAGCTGTTTTTT
>.|TRBV20-1|TRBJ1-1|.
CSANGRGELGFMNTEAFF
TGCAGTGCTAACGGCAGGGGTGAACTGGGGTTTATGAACACTGAAGCTTTCTTT
>.|TRBV15|TRBJ2-5|TRBD2
CATSRWSGTSRETQYF
TGTGCCACCAGCAGATGGTCCGGGACTAGCCGGGAGACCCAGTACTTC
>few|TRBV29-1|TRBJ2-7|.
CSVEDRAGSYEQYF
TGCAGCGTTGAAGATCGCGCAGGGTCCTACGAGCAGTACTTC
>few|TRBV9|TRBJ1-1|.
CASSPKPMNTEAFF
TGTGCCAGCAGCCCTAAACCCATGAATACTGAAGCTTTCTTT
>.|TRBV11-1|TRBJ2-1|.
CASTTVTGVPYNEQFF
TGTGCCAGCACCACTGTGACGGGTGTGCCCTACAATGAGCAGTTCTTC
>.|TRBV12-3/TRBV12-4|TRBJ2-7|.
CASTRGGRTYEQYF
TGTGCCAGCACCCGAGGAGGCAGAACCTACGAGCAGTACTTC
>few|TRBV15|TRBJ2-1|.
CATSRLGNEQFF
TGTGCCACCAGCAGACTTGGGAATGAGCAGTTCTTC
>.|TRBV18|TRBJ1-1|.
CASSLGQSERAFF
TGTGCCAGCTCACTGGGACAAAGCGAACGAGCTTTCTTT
>.|TRBV7-8|TRBJ2-1|TRBD2
CASSLMGGRADNEQFF
TGTGCCAGCAGCTTAATGGGCGGGAGGGCCGACAATGAGCAGTTCTTC
>.|TRBV7-9|TRBJ1-1|.
CASVGTYTEAFF
TGTGCCAGCGTTGGAACGTACACTGAAGCTTTCTTT
>few|TRBV29-1|TRBJ2-1|.
CSVVNYNEQFF
TGCAGCGTTGTGAACTACAATGAGCAGTTCTTC
>.|TRBV6-5|TRBJ1-1|.
CASSYSGPRDEAFF
TGTGCCAGCAGTTACTCGGGACCCCGAGATGAAGCTTTCTTT
>.|TRBV3-1|TRBJ1-2|.
CASSQVRQLYGYTF
TGTGCCAGCAGCCAAGTAAGGCAGCTTTATGGCTACACCTTC
>.|TRBV12-3/TRBV12-4|TRBJ1-5|.
CASSQAGYQPQHF
TGTGCCAGCAGTCAAGCAGGGTATCAGCCCCAGCATTTT
>.|TRBV10-3|TRBJ1-2|.
CAISDPTYYGYTF
TGTGCCATCAGTGACCCGACCTACTATGGCTACACCTTC
>.|TRBV6-5|TRBJ2-2|TRBD1
CASSFTLTGTGGTGELFF
TGTGCCAGCAGTTTCACACTAACCGGGACAGGGGGCACCGGGGAGCTGTTTTTT
>few|TRBV5-1|TRBJ2-3|.
CASSLGGAASGTDTQYF
TGCGCCAGCAGCTTGGGTGGCGCAGCATCAGGGACAGATACGCAGTATTTT
>.|TRBV12-3/TRBV12-4|TRBJ1-2|TRBD1
CASSSLRDRVF
TGTGCCAGCAGTTCTCTCCGGGACAGGGTCTTC
>.|TRBV5-6|TRBJ1-5|.
CASSLPDQPQHF
TGTGCCAGCAGCTTGCCCGATCAGCCCCAGCATTTT
>.|TRBV9|TRBJ1-2|.
CASSVEASNYGYTF
TGTGCCAGCAGCGTAGAGGCCAGTAACTATGGCTACACCTTC
>.|TRBV4-1|TRBJ2-3|.
CASSQVNRADTQYF
TGCGCCAGCAGCCAAGTTAACAGGGCAGATACGCAGTATTTT
>.|TRBV6-1|TRBJ2-3|TRBD2
CASTQTPLAGGSTDTQYF
TGTGCCAGCACCCAAACACCACTAGCGGGGGGATCCACAGATACGCAGTATTTT
>.|TRBV12-3/TRBV12-4|TRBJ1-2|TRBD1
CASSYADRGYGYTF
TGTGCCAGCAGCTACGCGGACAGGGGCTATGGCTACACCTTC
>few|TRBV7-8|TRBJ1-6|.
CASSLEVSYNSPLHF
TGTGCCAGCAGCTTGGAAGTTTCCTATAATTCACCCCTCCACTTT
>.|TRBV11-3|TRBJ1-1|.
CASAAWGNTEALF
TGTGCCAGCGCTGCATGGGGGAACACTGAAGCTTTATTT
>.|TRBV2|TRBJ2-5|TRBD2
CASTFRASGGETQYF
TGTGCCAGCACTTTTCGGGCTAGCGGGGGTGAGACCCAGTACTTC
>.|TRBV7-3|TRBJ2-6|TRBD1
CASSFPRDRGQASGANVLTF
TGTGCCAGCAGCTTCCCCCGGGACAGGGGGCAGGCTTCTGGGGCCAACGTCCTGACTTTC
>few|TRBV20-1|TRBJ1-4|.
CSARDPERKLFF
TGCAGTGCTCGAGATCCAGAGCGCAAGCTGTTTTTT
>few|TRBV4-2|TRBJ2-6|.
CATESGYNVLTF
TGTGCCACGGAGAGCGGTTACAACGTCCTGACTTTC
>.|TRBV12-3/TRBV12-4|TRBJ2-7|TRBD1
CASSLDGTVSYEQYF
TGTGCCAGCAGTTTAGACGGGACAGTTTCCTACGAGCAGTACTTC
>.|TRBV18|TRBJ1-2|.
CASSPRTQGLDYGYTF
TGTGCCAGCTCACCTCGCACCCAGGGGTTGGACTATGGCTACACCTTC
>.|TRBV7-3|TRBJ1-6|.
CASSLGNSGAGYNSPLHF
TGTGCCAGCAGCTTAGGGAACTCCGGGGCAGGTTATAATTCACCCCTCCACTTT
>.|TRBV9|TRBJ2-1|.
CASSVAIAGLGPEQFF
TGTGCCAGCAGCGTAGCTATCGCTGGCCTAGGACCTGAGCAGTTCTTC
>few|TRBV25-1|TRBJ2-7|.
CASSESGGWEQYF
TGTGCCAGCAGTGAATCTGGCGGTTGGGAGCAGTACTTC
>few|TRBV5-1|TRBJ2-3|TRBD1
CASSSQTGNTDTQYF
TGCGCCAGCAGCTCCCAGACAGGGAACACAGATACGCAGTATTTT
>.|TRBV30|TRBJ1-3|.
CAWSKGLGNTIYF
TGTGCCTGGAGTAAGGGACTTGGAAACACCATATATTTT
>few|TRBV6-1|TRBJ2-5|TRBD1
CASSEHGQGAETQYF
TGTGCCAGCAGTGAACATGGACAGGGGGCAGAGACCCAGTACTTC
>few|TRBV7-9|TRBJ1-4|TRBD1
CASRQGAGEKLFF
TGTGCCAGCAGGCAGGGGGCCGGTGAAAAACTGTTTTTT